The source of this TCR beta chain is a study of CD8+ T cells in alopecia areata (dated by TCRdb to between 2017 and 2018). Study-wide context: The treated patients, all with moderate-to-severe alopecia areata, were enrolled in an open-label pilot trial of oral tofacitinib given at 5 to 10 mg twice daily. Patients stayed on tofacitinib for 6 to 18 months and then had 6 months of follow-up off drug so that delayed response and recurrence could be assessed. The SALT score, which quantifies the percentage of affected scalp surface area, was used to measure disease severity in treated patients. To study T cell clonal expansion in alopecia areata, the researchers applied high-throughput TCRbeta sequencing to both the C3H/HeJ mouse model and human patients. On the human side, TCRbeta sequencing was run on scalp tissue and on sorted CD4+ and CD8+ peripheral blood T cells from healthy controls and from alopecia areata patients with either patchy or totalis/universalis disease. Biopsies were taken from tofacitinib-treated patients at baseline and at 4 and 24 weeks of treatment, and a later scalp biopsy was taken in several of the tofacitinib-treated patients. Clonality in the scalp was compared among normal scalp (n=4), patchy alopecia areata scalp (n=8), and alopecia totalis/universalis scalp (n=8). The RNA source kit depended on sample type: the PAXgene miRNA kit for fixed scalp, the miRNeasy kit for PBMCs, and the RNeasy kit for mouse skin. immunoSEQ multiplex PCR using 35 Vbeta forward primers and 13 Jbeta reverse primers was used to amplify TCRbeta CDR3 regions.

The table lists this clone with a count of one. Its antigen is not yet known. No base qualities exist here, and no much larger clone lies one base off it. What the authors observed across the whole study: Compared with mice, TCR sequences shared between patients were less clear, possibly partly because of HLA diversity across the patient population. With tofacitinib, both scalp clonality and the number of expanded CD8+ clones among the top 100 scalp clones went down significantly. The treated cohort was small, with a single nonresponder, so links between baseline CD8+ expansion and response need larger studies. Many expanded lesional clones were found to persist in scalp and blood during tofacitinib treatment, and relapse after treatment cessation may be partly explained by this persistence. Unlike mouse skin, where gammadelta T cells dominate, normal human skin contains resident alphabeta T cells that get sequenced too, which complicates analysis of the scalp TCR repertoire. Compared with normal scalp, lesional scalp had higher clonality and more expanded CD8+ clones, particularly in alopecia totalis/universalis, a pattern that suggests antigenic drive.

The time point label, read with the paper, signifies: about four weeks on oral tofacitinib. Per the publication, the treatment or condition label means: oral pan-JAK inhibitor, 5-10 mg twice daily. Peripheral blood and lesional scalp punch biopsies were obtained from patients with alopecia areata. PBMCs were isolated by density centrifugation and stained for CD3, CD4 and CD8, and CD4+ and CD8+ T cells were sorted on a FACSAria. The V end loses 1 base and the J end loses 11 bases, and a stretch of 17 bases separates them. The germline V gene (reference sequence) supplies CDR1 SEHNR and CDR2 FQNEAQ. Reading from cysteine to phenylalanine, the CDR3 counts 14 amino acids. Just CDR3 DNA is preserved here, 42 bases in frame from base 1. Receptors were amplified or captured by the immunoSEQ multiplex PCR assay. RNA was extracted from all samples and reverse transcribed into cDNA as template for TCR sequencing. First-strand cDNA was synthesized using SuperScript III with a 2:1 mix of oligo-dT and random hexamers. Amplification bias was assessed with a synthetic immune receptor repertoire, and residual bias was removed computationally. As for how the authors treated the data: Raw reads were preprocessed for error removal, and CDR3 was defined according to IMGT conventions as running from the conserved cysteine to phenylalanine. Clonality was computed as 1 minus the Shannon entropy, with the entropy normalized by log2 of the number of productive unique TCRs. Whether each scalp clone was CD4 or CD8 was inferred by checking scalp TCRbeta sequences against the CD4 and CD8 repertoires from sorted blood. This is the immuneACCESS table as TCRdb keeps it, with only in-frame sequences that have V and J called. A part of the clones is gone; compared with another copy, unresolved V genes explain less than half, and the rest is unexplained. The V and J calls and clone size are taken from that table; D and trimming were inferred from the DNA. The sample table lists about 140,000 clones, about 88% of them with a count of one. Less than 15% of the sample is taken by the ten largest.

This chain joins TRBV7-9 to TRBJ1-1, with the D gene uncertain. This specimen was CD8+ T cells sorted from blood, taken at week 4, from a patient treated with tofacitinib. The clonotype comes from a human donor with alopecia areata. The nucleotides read TGTGCCAGCAGCTTAGACGGAGGAGTGGTTGGGGCTTTCTTT. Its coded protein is CASSLDGGVVGAFF.